This T cell receptor (beta chain) stems from a study of cytomegalovirus exposure and HLA in healthy donors (TCRdb year 2017). Background on the whole study: An earlier analysis of 587 of the donors reported about 280 Gb of sequence data and approximately 120 million unique TCR beta sequences obtained from around 170 million T cells. The study was designed to test whether signatures of past pathogen exposure could be identified by cataloging public T cell receptors. Every discovery cohort repertoire had been produced on one sequencing platform. Rather than using new phenotypic data, the later analysis identified candidate immune exposures from TCR beta sequences and from how often those sequences occurred across donors. To predict cytomegalovirus infection status, the study combined high-throughput TCR immunosequencing, statistical association of individual TCRs with disease status, and machine learning. An earlier analysis of several hundred of the donors used high-throughput TCR beta sequencing to judge whether each TCR beta V gene segment behaved as functional or pseudogenic. Both class I and class II loci were covered by HLA typing, at four-digit resolution. On average, roughly 240,000 unique TCR beta nucleotide sequences were sequenced per donor among about 400 genotyped donors of the cohort, with 15% to 20% of those sequences being non-productive. A later genetic analysis took genome-wide SNP genotypes for about 55% of the 666 donors and used that subset as a discovery cohort. The T cell repertoires of under 750 subjects were profiled by immunosequencing and related to cytomegalovirus serostatus. Donor age, sex, ethnicity and CMV serostatus were collected together with the repertoire data. Of the approximately 400 genotyped donors, approximately 83% fell in the genetic ancestry cluster associated with self-reported Caucasian donors. Five DR-DQ haplotypes were handled as single units for association and clustering because linkage in the cohort was strong. Roughly 300 gigabases of sequencing data and approximately 93 million unique TCR sequences were included in an early release covering over 600 HLA-typed donors. In addition to the first cohort of 500 to 850 subjects, a separate validation cohort of approximately 130 different subjects was used. Typing coverage varied by locus: roughly 629-640 donors for A, B, C, DRB1 and DQB1; approximately 500 for DQA1; more than 600 for DPA1; 400 to 480 for DPB1. A later analysis re-analyzed previously published TCR beta repertoires from roughly 600 donors and added high-resolution HLA genotyping to study TCR occurrence patterns. Summary of the overall study and its limitations: A cluster of highly shared sequence variants was judged likely to represent a technical artifact of the sequencing pipeline. According to a later analysis, most CMV-associated TCR beta chains appeared to be HLA-restricted, and the HLA associations seemed to be driven largely by CMV exposure. The earlier analysis of about 600 of the donors excluded around 17 rarely observed V segments, including chromosome 9 orphons, because counts were too low. A later genetic analysis associated a missense DCLRE1C variant with V-gene and J-gene trimming of TCR beta chains, and an independent cohort replicated the association. A later analysis found that TCR association rates varied across HLA loci, with DRB1 alleles showing the most associated TCRs and HLA-C alleles the fewest. Some IMGT-functional V segments, including TRBV6-2 and TRBV6-3, could not be told apart with the 87-base-pair reads, so those segments were excluded. A total of around 150 TCR beta chains were listed by the study as associated with cytomegalovirus. At a false discovery rate of 0.05, a later analysis linked under 20,000 TCR beta sequences to specific HLA alleles. In a later analysis, HLA-associated TCR beta chains showed more clonal expansion and lower generation probabilities than non-associated chains that were equally common. Cytomegalovirus status was reported to be diagnosed by the classifier with high specificity and sensitivity in both the original and validation cohorts. According to a later genetic analysis, donors in an Asian-associated ancestry cluster had fewer N-insertions in productive TCRs than the roughly 670-donor mean. A further reported finding was that TCR beta sequences accurately predicted the HLA-A and HLA-B alleles for most subjects in the first cohort. Several of the top co-occurrence clusters appeared to be linked to parvovirus B19, influenza, CMV and Epstein-Barr virus, according to a later analysis. According to the authors, the approach could potentially be generalized to other disease states and immunological phenotypes. Correlated functional status among segregating V segments might reflect linkage disequilibrium, but an unknown experimental factor could not be ruled out. Most TCR sequences were observed very rarely across donors, whereas some public TCRs were present in many individuals. When HLA alleles, especially DR and DQ, strongly co-occurred, TCR associations were difficult to assign to individual alleles. An earlier analysis of 587 of the donors showed that most TCR beta V segments appeared in productive rearrangements either about 90% or about 30% of the time, which broadly matched IMGT annotations. Because HLA typing was missing for some donors at each locus, association tests included only the typed subset. Presence/absence analyses assumed roughly uniform sequencing depth across donors, an assumption that may not hold. CMV serostatus was the only immune exposure information available for the cohort. A few of the identified cytomegalovirus-associated TCR beta chains were confirmed in vitro to be specific for cytomegalovirus antigens. Only TCR beta chains were sequenced in this cohort, and the absence of alpha or paired-chain data limited detectable features.

This clone has a handful of counts. It has no known antigen specificity. The sample holds no much larger clone one base away, and base qualities are not on file. The cohort consisted of 650 to 700 healthy bone marrow donors. At the time of sampling, all cohort members were nominally healthy, though unrecorded immune exposures were likely present. The donor tested CMV seronegative, placing the donor among the roughly 400 seronegative members of the cohort. A peripheral blood sample was collected from each donor, and TCR beta sequencing was performed on peripheral blood mononuclear cells. Genomic DNA extraction from the blood cell samples was performed with the Qiagen DNeasy Blood Extraction Kit. Library preparation employed the immunoSEQ multiplex PCR assay. The multiplex PCR relied on a mix of 60 forward primers for TCR Vbeta segments and 13 reverse primers for TCR Jbeta segments. The CDR3 region of rearranged TCR beta genes was amplified from genomic DNA with a multiplex PCR assay. The Illumina HiSeq System was used to sequence the amplified TCR beta libraries as 87-base-pair reads. Regarding the original processing steps: In a later analysis, tens of millions of unique TCR beta chains were counted across the 500 to 850 repertoires, and about 9.9 million of these chains were shared by at least two donors. A nearest-neighbor algorithm error-corrected the raw reads and collapsed the reads into unique sequences, merging closely related sequences to remove PCR and sequencing errors. To assign V, D and J gene segments, CDR3 sequences were aligned to IMGT reference sequences. Each retained sequence needed at least a six-nucleotide match to both a V gene segment and a J gene segment. A rearrangement was called productive if the CDR3 had no stop codons and remained in frame with V and J, and every other rearrangement was called non-productive. CDR3 was defined by IMGT convention, running from the second conserved V-encoded cysteine to the conserved J-encoded phenylalanine. The earlier analysis of 587 of the donors excluded sequences that lacked an unambiguous match to a single V gene segment. In an earlier analysis of approximately 500 of the donors, a V segment was called functional when productive rearrangements were above 56.7%, and segregating when the standard deviation between donors exceeded 5%. A statistical classification framework was developed to diagnose cytomegalovirus status using the catalog of TCR beta chain sequences. A later analysis assigned V and J genes by comparing TCR nucleotide sequences with IMGT/GENE-DB human TR gene sequences. The TCRdist pipeline was used in a later analysis to assign CDR3 sequences and most-parsimonious VDJ recombination scenarios. In a later analysis, each TCR beta chain was defined by its CDR3 amino acid sequence together with its V-gene family, and reads without a unique V-gene family were excluded. In a later analysis, around 600 highly shared, low-generation-probability nucleotide sequences were removed to address suspected cross-contamination and a sequencing artifact. In a later analysis, a clonal expansion index for each public chain was calculated from normalized within-repertoire ranks of inferred template counts. A later analysis computed generation probabilities with a VDJ recombination model fitted to out-of-frame rearrangements, and checked the results against IGoR. In a later analysis, TCR-TCR, TCR-HLA and TCR-CMV co-occurrence was scored with hypergeometric tests, and a repertoire-size bias correction was applied to TCR pairs. In a later analysis, false discovery rates were estimated by permuting HLA or CMV assignments 20 times. A later analysis grouped co-occurring TCRs with DBSCAN, adding TCRdist sequence similarity when clustering within HLA-allele-positive subsets. Co-occurrence clustering excluded repertoires with fewer than 30,000 or more than 120,000 public chains, plus five with anomalous nucleotide sharing. The source is immuneACCESS, and TCRdb retained only in-frame sequences with V and J called. Part of the clones is not carried over; for the studies checked, unresolved V genes explain less than half of this, and the remainder is unexplained. V, J and clone size are taken as reported in that table, and D and trimming were inferred from the DNA itself. Present in this sample are approximately 150,000 clones, around 10% of which were seen just once. 1.5% to 2% of the sample is taken by the ten largest.

A distance of 15 bases separates the germline ends of V and J, which lose 5 bases and 5 bases respectively. The CDR3, from cysteine to phenylalanine, totals 14 residues. Of all the DNA, just the CDR3 is kept, 42 bases in frame from base 1. The germline V gene provides CDR1 SGHVS and CDR2 FQNEAQ. This TCR derives from a male donor in good health and CMV-seronegative. Sequencing used PBMCs. The chain is encoded by TRBV7-8 joined to TRBJ1-2, with the D gene call left open. The CDR3 corresponds to CASSRRRREYGYTF. The DNA sequence is TGTGCCAGCAGCCGGCGTAGGAGGGAATATGGCTACACCTTC.